The clone carrying this TCR beta chain was detected ten times or more. The antigen is undetermined. This specimen comes from a study of prognosis after radiotherapy for stage I lung cancer. Study information: Enrollment began in 2018 and ended in 2019; the enrolled patients had stage I non-small cell lung cancer. Overall study results and limits: Lower post-radiation Shannon entropy was seen in patients who went on to develop distant metastases.

V lost 4 bases and J lost 7; bases outside the gene matches: 4. The V gene's germline CDR1 is SGHRS and CDR2 YFSETQ. The length of the CDR3 is 12 residues. Genomic DNA yielded TCR beta CDR3, amplified by two-round multiplex PCR. Primers targeting each individual TRBV and TRBJ gene were applied in first-round PCR. MiXCR, run by TCRdb on the multiplex PCR reads, gives a single entry per CDR3 protein. The sample shows around 56,000 distinct CDR3 sequences, about a quarter of them seen only once. This clonotype was sampled from a donor aged 50 or older with non-small cell lung cancer. Sample: PBMCs, taken before or after stereotactic body radiation therapy (not recorded which). V and J are TRBV5-1 and TRBJ1-1; 7 bases are a match to TRBD1. CDR3 in DNA: TGCGCCAGCAGCACAAACAGGGGTGAAGCTTTCTTT. This encodes CASSTNRGEAFF.